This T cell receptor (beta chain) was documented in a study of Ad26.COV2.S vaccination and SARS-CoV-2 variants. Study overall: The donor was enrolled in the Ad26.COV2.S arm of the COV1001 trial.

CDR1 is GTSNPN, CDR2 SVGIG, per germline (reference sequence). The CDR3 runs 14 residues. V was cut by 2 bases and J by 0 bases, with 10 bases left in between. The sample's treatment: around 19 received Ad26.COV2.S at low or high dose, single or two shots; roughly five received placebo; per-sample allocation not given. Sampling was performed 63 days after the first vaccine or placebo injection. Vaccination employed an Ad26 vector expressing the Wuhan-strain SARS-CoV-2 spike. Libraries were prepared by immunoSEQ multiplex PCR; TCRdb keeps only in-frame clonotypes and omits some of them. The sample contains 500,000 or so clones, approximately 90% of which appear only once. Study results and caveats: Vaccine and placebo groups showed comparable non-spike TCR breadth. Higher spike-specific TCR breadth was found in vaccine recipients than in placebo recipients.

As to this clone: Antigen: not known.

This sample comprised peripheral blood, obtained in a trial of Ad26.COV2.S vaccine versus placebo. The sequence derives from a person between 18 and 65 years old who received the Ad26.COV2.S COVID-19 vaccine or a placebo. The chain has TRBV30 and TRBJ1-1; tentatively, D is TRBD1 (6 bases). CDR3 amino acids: CAWSPRGMNTEAFF. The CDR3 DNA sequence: TGTGCCTGGAGTCCTAGGGGGATGAACACTGAAGCTTTCTTT.